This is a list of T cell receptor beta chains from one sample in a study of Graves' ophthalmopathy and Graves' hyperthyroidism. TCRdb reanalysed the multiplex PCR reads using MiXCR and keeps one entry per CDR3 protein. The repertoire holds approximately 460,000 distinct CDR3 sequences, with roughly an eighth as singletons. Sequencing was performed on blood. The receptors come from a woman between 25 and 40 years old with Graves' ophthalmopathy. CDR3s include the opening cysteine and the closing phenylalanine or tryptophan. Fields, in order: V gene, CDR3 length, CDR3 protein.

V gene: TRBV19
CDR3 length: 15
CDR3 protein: CASSMAGTVNQPQHF

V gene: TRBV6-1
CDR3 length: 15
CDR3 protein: CASTRTGGASSPLHF

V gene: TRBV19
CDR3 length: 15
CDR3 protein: CASSPTGDPFHEQYF

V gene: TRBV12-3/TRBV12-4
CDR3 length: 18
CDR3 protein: CASSPTAGTGGATGELFF

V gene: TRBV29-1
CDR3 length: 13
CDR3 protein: CSVVYSSGNTIYF

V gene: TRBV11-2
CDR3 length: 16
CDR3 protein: CASSSLVLRLTYEQYF

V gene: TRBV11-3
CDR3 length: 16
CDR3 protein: CASSFRLAGSRETQYF

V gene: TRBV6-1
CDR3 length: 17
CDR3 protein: CASGHPGLAGLTGELFF

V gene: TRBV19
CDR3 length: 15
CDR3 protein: CASSGLAGYTDTQYF

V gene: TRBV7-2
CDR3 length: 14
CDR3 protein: CASSLGLDPGELFF

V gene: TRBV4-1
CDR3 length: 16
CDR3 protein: CASSQIPGLTAYGYTF

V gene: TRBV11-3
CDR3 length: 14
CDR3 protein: CASSVRLLNTEAFF

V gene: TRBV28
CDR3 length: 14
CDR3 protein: CASNLDRNNQPQHF

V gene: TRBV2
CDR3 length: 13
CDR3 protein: CASQTEYNSPLHF

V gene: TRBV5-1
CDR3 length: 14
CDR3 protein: CASRQGYKNTEAFF

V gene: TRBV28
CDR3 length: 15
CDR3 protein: CASSLGQMGDYGYTF

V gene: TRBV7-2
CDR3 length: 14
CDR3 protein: CASSTYTGSQPQHF

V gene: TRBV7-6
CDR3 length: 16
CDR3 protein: CASSSPYRERGETQYF

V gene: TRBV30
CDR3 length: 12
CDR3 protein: CAWKQTTYEQYF

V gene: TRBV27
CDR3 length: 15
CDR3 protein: CASSQVGRAFYEQYF

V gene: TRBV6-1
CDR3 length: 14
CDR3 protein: CASSEAGSNTEAFF

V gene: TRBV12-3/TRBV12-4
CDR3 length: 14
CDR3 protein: CASRSWGGKTEAFF

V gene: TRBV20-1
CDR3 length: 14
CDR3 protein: CSARDGFGANVLTF

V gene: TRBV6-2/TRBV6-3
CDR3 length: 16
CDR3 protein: CASSWLGSGKGYEQYF

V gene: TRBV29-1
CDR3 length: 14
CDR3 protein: CSVDKAGPPRSIYF

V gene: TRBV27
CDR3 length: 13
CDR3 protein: CASSLIGRTEAFF

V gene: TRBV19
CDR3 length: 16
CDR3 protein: CASSIKGRYSNQPQHF

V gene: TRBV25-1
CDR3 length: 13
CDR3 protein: CASSIGVNTESFF

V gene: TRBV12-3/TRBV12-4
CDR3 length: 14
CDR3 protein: CASSPGQGRTEAFF

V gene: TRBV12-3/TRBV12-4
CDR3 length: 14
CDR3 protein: CASSRQGVTGGYTF

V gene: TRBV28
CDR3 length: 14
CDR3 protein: CASSLQATYTEAFF

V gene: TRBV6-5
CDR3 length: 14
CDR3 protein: CAGLKTQRDTEAFF

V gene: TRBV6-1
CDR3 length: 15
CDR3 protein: CASSEALDTISPLHF

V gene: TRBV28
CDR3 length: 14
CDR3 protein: CASRLAGGEETQYF

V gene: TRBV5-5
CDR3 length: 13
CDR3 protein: CATGGTSYYEQYF

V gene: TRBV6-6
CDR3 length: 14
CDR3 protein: CASNKDRMNTEAFF

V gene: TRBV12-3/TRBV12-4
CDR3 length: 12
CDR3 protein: CASRRLDSPLHF

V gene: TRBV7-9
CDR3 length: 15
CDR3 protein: CATPLAGAITGELFF

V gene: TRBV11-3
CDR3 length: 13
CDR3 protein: CASSLNRGNTIYF

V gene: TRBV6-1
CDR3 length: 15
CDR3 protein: CASSRQDRNTGELFF